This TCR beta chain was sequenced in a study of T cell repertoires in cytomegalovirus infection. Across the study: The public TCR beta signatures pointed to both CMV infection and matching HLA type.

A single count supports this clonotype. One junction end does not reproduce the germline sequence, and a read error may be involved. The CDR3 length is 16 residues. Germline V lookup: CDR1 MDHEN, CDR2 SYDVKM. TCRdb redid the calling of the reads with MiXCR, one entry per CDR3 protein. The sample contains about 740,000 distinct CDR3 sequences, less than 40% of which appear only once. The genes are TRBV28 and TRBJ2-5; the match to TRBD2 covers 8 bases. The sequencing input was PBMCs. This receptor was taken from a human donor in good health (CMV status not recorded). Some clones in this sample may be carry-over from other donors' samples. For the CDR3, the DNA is TGTGCCAGCAGTTTATTAACTAGCGGCACCCAAGAGCCCCAGTACTTC. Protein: CASSLLTSGTQEPQYF.